The 11 T cell receptor beta chains in this list originate from one sample, sequenced in a study of identical twins. TCRdb redid the calling of the 5' RACE reads with MiXCR, one entry per CDR3 protein. The sample records about 1.7 million distinct CDR3 sequences, more than 30% being singletons. The sample consisted of cord blood. These receptors were taken from a newborn girl in good health.

This clonotype was seen just once. The rearrangement uses TRBV16 and TRBJ2-7; 13 bases line up with TRBD2. V shed 2 bases and J 3 bases; nucleotides not matched to a gene: 4. The CDR3 has 16 residues. Germline lookup yields CDR1 KGHSY and CDR2 FQNENV. CDR3 in DNA: TGTGCCAGCAGCCAACGGGGGACTAGCGGGGTCTACGAGCAGTACTTC. Amino acid sequence: CASSQRGTSGVYEQYF.

The V gene is TRBV11-1, the J gene TRBJ2-1, with 7 bases aligning to TRBD2. J lost 5 bases, V lost 3 bases, and 10 bases had no gene match. The CDR3 consists of 16 residues. Germline-derived CDR1 and CDR2 are SGHAT and FQDESV (reference sequence). CDR3 nucleotide sequence: TGTGCCAGCAGCTTTTTTAGCGGGTTAGGGGACAATGAGCAGTTCTTC. Translated: CASSFFSGLGDNEQFF.

The J gene is TRBJ1-1, the V gene TRBV20-1, with D uncertain. The CDR3 has 11 amino acids. V lost 4 bases and J lost 2, with 5 bases in between. Germline CDR1 and CDR2: DFQATT and SNEGSKA (reference sequence). The CDR3 sequence: CSAIDNTEAFF. The CDR3 nucleotides read TGCAGTGCTATAGATAACACTGAAGCTTTCTTT.

This clonotype appeared once. The chain is built from TRBV7-9 and TRBJ1-1; D perhaps matches TRBD1 (5 bases). Germline-derived CDR1 and CDR2 are SEHNR and FQNEAQ (reference sequence). CDR3 length: 14 residues. V was shortened by 1 base and J by 2 bases, with 8 bases between the two germline ends. The CDR3 coding sequence is TGTGCCAGCAGCTTAGTTGGGGCCAACACTGAAGCTTTCTTT. This sequence encodes CASSLVGANTEAFF.

The genes are TRBV2 and TRBJ2-7, with D possibly being TRBD1 (5 bases). The CDR3 runs to 16 residues. Germline CDR1 and CDR2: SNHLY and FYNNEI. The V end was cut by 5 bases, the J end by 4 bases, with 21 bases between. The CDR3 protein is CASSIPLDAKGYEQYF. The DNA for the CDR3 is TGTGCCAGCAGTATCCCTTTGGACGCCAAGGGGTACGAGCAGTACTTC.

The rearrangement links TRBV3-1 to TRBJ1-2; TRBD1 aligns across 8 bases. The CDR3 covers 13 residues. V trimming: 2 bases; J trimming: 7 bases; junction bases outside the gene matches: 3. Germline V lookup: CDR1 LGHDT, CDR2 YNNKEL (reference sequence). The CDR3: CASSQRQGAGYTF. CDR3 nucleotide sequence: TGTGCCAGCAGCCAACGGCAGGGGGCTGGCTACACCTTC.

This clonotype was seen repeatedly, ten times or more. The rearrangement joins TRBV5-1 to TRBJ2-7, with 8 bases fitting TRBD1. The CDR3 spans 17 residues. V lost 0 bases to trimming and J lost 4 bases; unmatched junction nucleotides: 12. The germline V gene encodes CDR1 SGHRS and CDR2 YFSETQ. CDR3 coding DNA: TGCGCCAGCAGCTTGGGGGTCGGACAGGGCTTTTCTTACGAGCAGTACTTC. It is translated as CASSLGVGQGFSYEQYF.

This chain links TRBV14 with TRBJ1-1, with D hard to call. The CDR3 runs to 14 residues. From germline, CDR1 is SGHDN and CDR2 FVKESK. V lost 1 base and J 6 bases, leaving 12 bases between the germline ends. Written as DNA, the CDR3 is TGTGCCAGCAGCCAAGTCGGGGTTCGGTCTGAAGCTTTCTTT. Encoded protein: CASSQVGVRSEAFF.

This clonotype was observed once. V and J are TRBV10-2 and TRBJ2-1, with 9 bases fitting TRBD2. V lost 3 bases to trimming and J lost 8 bases; unmatched junction nucleotides: 8. Germline CDR1 reads WSHSY; CDR2 reads SAAADI. This CDR3 has 15 residues. CDR3 sequence: CASSDPGLARDEQFF. The CDR3, as DNA: TGCGCCAGCAGTGACCCGGGACTAGCAAGGGATGAGCAGTTCTTC.

The chain has TRBV20-1 and TRBJ2-1; 8 bases match TRBD2. The CDR3 spans 16 residues. Germline values: CDR1 DFQATT, CDR2 SNEGSKA (reference sequence). With V trimmed by 6 bases and J by 7 bases, 17 bases remained unmatched. The CDR3 region is CSAKPGLGLALNEQFF. CDR3 DNA sequence: TGCAGTGCAAAACCGGGACTAGGTCTCGCTCTTAATGAGCAGTTCTTC.

This clonotype came up a few times. The chain uses TRBV20-1 and TRBJ1-5; tentative D call: TRBD1 (5 bases). Germline V lookup: CDR1 DFQATT, CDR2 SNEGSKA (reference sequence). Trimming stripped 7 bases from V and 1 base from J, with 11 bases between. The CDR3 runs 13 residues. CDR3 nucleotides: TGCAGTGGAATTGGGGACAGCAATCAGCCCCAGCATTTT. As protein: CSGIGDSNQPQHF.